The T cell receptor (beta chain) described here comes from a study of identical twins. Broader study findings: Zero-insertion findings could be partly confounded by invariant cells (MAIT and iNKT cells).

In regard to this clonotype: Its target is unknown.

One entry per CDR3 protein, called by TCRdb with MiXCR from the 5' RACE reads. The sample carries approximately 500,000 distinct CDR3 sequences, roughly 15% recorded once. CDR3 length: 16 amino acids. This sample also belongs to another study, concerning yellow fever vaccine responses in identical twins.

V and J are TRBV21-1 and TRBJ2-1; the table's D call TRBD2 went unverified against the DNA. TRBV21-1 is flagged as a pseudogene. This sequence was found in a young woman in good health. The sample comprised CD4+ T cells sorted from blood. As DNA, the CDR3 is TGTGCCAGCAGCAAAGTGGTCCGGGCTAGCCCCAATGAGCAGTTCTTC. It translates to CASSKVVRASPNEQFF.